This entry lists 22 T cell receptor beta chains sequenced from one sample in a study of blood T cell repertoires in COVID-19. Profiling relied on immunoSEQ multiplex PCR, and the TCRdb table lists in-frame clones only, not all of them. The data contain hundreds of thousands of clones, about four fifths of them singletons. Specimen: PBMCs or T cells enriched from blood (not recorded which). These receptors came from an older woman who had recovered from COVID-19.

CDR3 coding DNA: TGTGCCAGCAGTTCCCCGTTCAGGCCCAGTCCAAACTACGAGCAGTACTTC. Translated: CASSSPFRPSPNYEQYF. This chain links TRBV6-2 or TRBV6-3 with TRBJ2-7; D is undetermined. With 4 bases removed from V and 3 bases from J, the gap between germline ends came to 22 bases. The CDR3 contains 17 residues. Germline V lookup: CDR1 MNHEY, CDR2 SVGEGT.

J is TRBJ2-7 and V is TRBV5-6, with 12 bases that match TRBD1. Trimming at V came to 4 bases and at J to 6 bases, leaving 5 bases not matched to a gene. This CDR3 has 14 amino acids. The V gene's germline CDR1 is SGHDT and CDR2 YYEEEE. The CDR3 reads CASSQGQGASEQYF. In DNA, the CDR3 is TGTGCCAGCAGCCAGGGACAGGGGGCCTCCGAGCAGTACTTC.

This chain joins TRBV28 and TRBJ2-1; possibly TRBD1 for D (6 bases). The V and J ends lost 5 bases and 3 bases respectively, with 14 bases between them. The CDR3 loop spans 15 amino acids. Germline V gene sequence: CDR1 MDHEN, CDR2 SYDVKM. The chain's CDR3 is CASSRTGYLYNEQFF. The CDR3 region has the DNA TGTGCCAGCAGTCGAACAGGGTACCTCTACAATGAGCAGTTCTTC.

This chain joins TRBV5-4 and TRBJ2-3, with D possibly being TRBD1 (6 bases). V was clipped by 10 bases and J by 1 base, with 16 bases between them. The CDR3 is made up of 14 amino acids. CDR1 and CDR2 from the germline V gene are SGHNT and YYREEE (reference sequence). CDR3 region: CAGQPAGGTDTQYF. The CDR3 region has the DNA TGTGCCGGCCAGCCGGCAGGGGGCACAGATACGCAGTATTTT.

The J gene is TRBJ2-7, the V gene TRBV6-6; TRBD2 aligns across 13 bases. CDR1 is MNHNY and CDR2 is SVGAGI in the germline V gene (reference sequence). The CDR3 runs to 16 residues. Germline trimming cut 5 bases from V and 7 bases from J; bases unmatched to any gene: 11. CDR3: CASSGIGLAGVREQYF. The CDR3 DNA sequence: TGTGCCAGCAGTGGTATCGGACTAGCGGGAGTGAGGGAGCAGTACTTC.

V is TRBV6-2 or TRBV6-3 and J is TRBJ1-5; D is undetermined. V was shortened by 0 bases and J by 7 bases, with 19 bases between the two germline ends. Germline values: CDR1 MNHEY, CDR2 SVGEGT. The CDR3 has 17 residues. CDR3 amino acids: CASSYSLIQAGVQPQHF. As DNA, the CDR3 is TGTGCCAGCAGTTACTCCTTAATTCAGGCCGGTGTGCAGCCCCAGCATTTT.

The CDR3 region has the DNA TGCGCCAGCAGCTTGCAAGGGGCGGGAGCAGAGACCCAGTACTTC. Its translation: CASSLQGAGAETQYF. The rearrangement joins TRBV5-1 to TRBJ2-5; 7 bases map to TRBD2. V lost 1 base to trimming and J lost 4 bases; unmatched junction nucleotides: 7. The CDR3 has 15 residues. Looked up from germline, CDR1 is SGHRS and CDR2 is YFSETQ.

The chain uses TRBV5-1 and TRBJ1-1; D is unresolved. Looked up from germline, CDR1 is SGHRS and CDR2 is YFSETQ. The CDR3 consists of 14 residues. V was clipped by 4 bases and J by 1 base, with 11 bases between them. The CDR3 sequence is CASSPDFTNTEAFF. The DNA of the CDR3 is TGCGCCAGCAGCCCAGATTTCACGAACACTGAAGCTTTCTTT.

The rearrangement links TRBV6-5 to TRBJ2-1; 7 nucleotides agree with TRBD1. V lost 5 bases, J lost 0 bases, and 4 bases stayed unmatched. CDR3 length: 15 residues. Germline V gives CDR1 MNHEY, CDR2 SVGAGI. The CDR3 coding sequence is TGTGCCAGCAGTCTATCAGGGGGCTCCTACAATGAGCAGTTCTTC. The encoded protein is CASSLSGGSYNEQFF.

This clone was seen at least ten times. The chain couples TRBV5-5 to TRBJ2-1; 10 nucleotides match TRBD2. The V gene's germline CDR1 is SGHKS and CDR2 YYEKEE (reference sequence). This CDR3 spans 14 amino acids. Germline trimming cut 1 base from V and 7 bases from J; bases unmatched to any gene: 2. CDR3 sequence reads: CASSLSGGENEQFF. DNA of the CDR3: TGTGCCAGCAGCTTGAGCGGGGGGGAAAATGAGCAGTTCTTC.

The sample holds a few counts of this clone. The chain links TRBV30 to TRBJ1-6; no definite D call. In germline, CDR1 is GTSNPN, CDR2 SVGIG (reference sequence). This CDR3 spans 13 amino acids. Trimming left V 3 bases short and J 10 bases short, with 13 bases between. CDR3 sequence (DNA): TGTGCCTGGAGGCGAGACACGGGATCACCCCTCCACTTT. Translated: CAWRRDTGSPLHF.

This rearrangement joins TRBV11-1 to TRBJ1-1; D gene ambiguous. V was trimmed by 1 base and J by 7 bases, leaving 10 bases between them. Germline values: CDR1 SGHAT, CDR2 FQDESV (reference sequence). The CDR3 contains 13 residues. The CDR3 spells CASSLGAGSEAFF. CDR3 nucleotides: TGTGCCAGCAGCTTAGGGGCAGGAAGTGAAGCTTTCTTT. The entire variable domain, with the rest obtained from reference TRBV11-1 and TRBJ1-1, is as follows: EAEVAQSPRYKITEKSQAVAFWCDPISGHATLYWYRQILGQGPELLVQFQDESVVDDSQLPKDRFSAERLKGVDSTLKIQPAELGDSAMYLCASSLGAGSEAFFGQGTRLTVV.

J is TRBJ2-2 and V is TRBV14; weak D call: TRBD1 (6 bases). Germline CDR1 SGHDN, CDR2 FVKESK. The CDR3 totals 17 residues. The ends were cut back, 4 bases at V and 7 bases at J, with 22 bases in the middle. The CDR3 spells CASSRRAVPGADGELFF. In DNA form, the CDR3 reads TGTGCCAGCAGCCGAAGGGCAGTTCCAGGGGCGGACGGGGAGCTGTTTTTT.

V usage is TRBV12-3 or TRBV12-4 and J usage is TRBJ2-1, with 8 nucleotides matching TRBD2. This CDR3 spans 13 amino acids. The J segment lost 15 bases and the V segment lost 1 base, leaving 8 bases of the junction unmatched. In DNA, the CDR3 is TGTGCCAGCAGTTTAGGGACTAGCCCCATTTCGTTCTTC. Protein: CASSLGTSPISFF.

This chain joins TRBV7-6 and TRBJ2-7, with D perhaps matching TRBD2 (6 bases). The ends were cut back, 5 bases at V and 7 bases at J, with 15 bases in the middle. The length of the CDR3 is 13 residues. In germline, CDR1 is SGHVS, CDR2 FNYEAQ. The CDR3 DNA reads TGTGCCAGCAGCCCGGGACTGGCGAAGGAGCAGTACTTC. It translates to CASSPGLAKEQYF.

The CDR3, as DNA: TGCGCCAGCAGTAACTACAGGGGCACTTTCTTT. The encoded protein is CASSNYRGTFF. The rearrangement uses TRBV5-1 and TRBJ1-1; 7 bases fit TRBD1. Trimming at V came to 5 bases and at J to 12 bases, leaving 7 bases not matched to a gene. The CDR3 covers 11 residues. CDR1 is SGHRS, CDR2 YFSETQ, per germline.

The chain employs TRBV7-8 and TRBJ1-2; D gene ambiguous. This CDR3 is built from 13 residues. V lost 3 bases and J 3 bases, leaving 8 bases between the germline ends. Germline CDR1 reads SGHVS; CDR2 reads FQNEAQ. The CDR3 is CASSFGWHYGYTF. DNA for the CDR3: TGTGCCAGCAGCTTCGGGTGGCACTATGGCTACACCTTC.

The gene calls are TRBV21-1 and TRBJ2-1; the table's TRBD2 call for D was not verified on the DNA. TRBV21-1 has pseudogene status. The CDR3 is 16 amino acids. CDR3 DNA sequence: TGTGCCAGCATCAAGAACCGGAGCCGGGGGAACAATGAGCAGTTCTTC. Translating it yields CASIKNRSRGNNEQFF.

The chain is built from TRBV7-8 and TRBJ2-2, with 8 nucleotides matching TRBD1. V lost 6 bases and J lost 1; bases outside the gene matches: 4. This CDR3 spans 15 amino acids. Germline CDR1 and CDR2: SGHVS and FQNEAQ. CDR3 sequence reads: CASRSGQGNTGELFF. CDR3 sequence (DNA): TGTGCCAGCAGGTCAGGACAGGGGAACACCGGGGAGCTGTTTTTT.

The rearrangement joins TRBV25-1 to TRBJ1-1; 11 nucleotides agree with TRBD1. This CDR3 spans 18 amino acids. V was clipped by 4 bases and J by 0 bases; unmatched bases: 10. The V gene's germline CDR1 is MGHDK and CDR2 SYGVNS. The CDR3 coding sequence is TGTGCCAGCAGTGGGGCTCCGGGACAGGGGGTGATGAACACTGAAGCTTTCTTT. Amino acids: CASSGAPGQGVMNTEAFF.

The count of this clone is one. V is TRBV13 and J is TRBJ2-2; 8 bases map to TRBD2. The CDR3 consists of 15 residues. The V gene end was trimmed by 5 bases and the J gene end by 1 base; junction bases not matched to a gene: 3. CDR1 PRHDT and CDR2 FYEKMQ come from the germline V gene (reference sequence). In nucleotides, the CDR3 is TGTGCCAGCAGCCCCGGGGGGGGGAACACCGGGGAGCTGTTTTTT. Amino acids: CASSPGGGNTGELFF.

This sequence joins TRBV20-1 and TRBJ1-2; D is unresolved. The CDR3 has 12 amino acids. The germline V gene encodes CDR1 DFQATT and CDR2 SNEGSKA (reference sequence). V lost 3 bases and J lost 2, with 7 bases in between. CDR3 nucleotides: TGCAGTGCTAGTAGCGGGAACTATGGCTACACCTTC. This encodes CSASSGNYGYTF.